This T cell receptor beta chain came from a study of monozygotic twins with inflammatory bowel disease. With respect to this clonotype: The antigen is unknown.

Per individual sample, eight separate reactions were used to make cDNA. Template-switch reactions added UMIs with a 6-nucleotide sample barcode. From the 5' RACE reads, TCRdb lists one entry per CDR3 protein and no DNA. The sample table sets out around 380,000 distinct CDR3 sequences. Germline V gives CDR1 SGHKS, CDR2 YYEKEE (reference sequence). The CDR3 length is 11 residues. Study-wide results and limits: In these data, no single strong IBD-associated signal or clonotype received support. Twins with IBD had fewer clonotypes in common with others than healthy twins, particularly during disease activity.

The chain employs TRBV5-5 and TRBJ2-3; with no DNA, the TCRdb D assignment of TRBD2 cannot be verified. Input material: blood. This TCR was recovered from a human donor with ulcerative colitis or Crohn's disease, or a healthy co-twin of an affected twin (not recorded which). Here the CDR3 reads CASSMQGPLYF.